The TCR beta chain described here comes from a study of T-cell memory formation after mild COVID-19. Study summary: TCR clusters were mostly donor specific.

This clonotype was counted only a few times. The target antigen is unknown. General study findings and limits: Clonal second-wave expansions that peaked on day 37 had unconfirmed SARS-CoV-2 specificity. Several responding clones turned up in pre-infection memory, indicating that cross-reactive memory may have taken part.

CDR1 and CDR2 (germline): MNHEY, SVGEGT. V was clipped by 8 bases and J by 4 bases; unmatched bases: 18. This CDR3 has 18 residues. With constant-segment primers, 5'RACE yielded cDNA libraries of TCR alpha and TCR beta that carried sample barcodes and UMIs. MiXCR was run by TCRdb on the 5' RACE reads, yielding one entry per CDR3 protein. Seen here are around 130,000 distinct CDR3 sequences, less than 6.5% observed once, and the top ten hold roughly 2%. The material sequenced was PBMCs or a T cell subset sorted from them (not recorded which). The clonotype comes from an adult woman who had mild COVID-19 (a few samples of this study predate the infection). Cell type and time point are not known. The chain uses TRBV6-2 or TRBV6-3 and TRBJ1-5; 9 bases map to TRBD1. Here the CDR3 reads CASSETDRGDGANQPQHF. CDR3 nucleotides: TGTGCCAGCTCGGAGACGGACAGGGGTGACGGGGCAAATCAGCCCCAGCATTTT.